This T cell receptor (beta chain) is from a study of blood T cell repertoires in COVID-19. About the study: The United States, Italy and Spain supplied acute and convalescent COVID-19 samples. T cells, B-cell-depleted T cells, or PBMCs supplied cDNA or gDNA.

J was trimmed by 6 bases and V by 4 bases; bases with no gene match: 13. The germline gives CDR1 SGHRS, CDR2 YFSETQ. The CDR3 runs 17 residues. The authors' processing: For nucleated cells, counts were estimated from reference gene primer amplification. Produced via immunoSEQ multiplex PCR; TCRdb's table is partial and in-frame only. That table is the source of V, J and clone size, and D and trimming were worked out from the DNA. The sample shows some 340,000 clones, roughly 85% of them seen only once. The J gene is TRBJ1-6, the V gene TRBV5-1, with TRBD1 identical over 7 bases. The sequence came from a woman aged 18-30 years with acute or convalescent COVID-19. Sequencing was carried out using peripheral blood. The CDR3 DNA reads TGCGCCAGCAGCCCCAGAGGATCCGGGACAGTTAATTCACCCCTCCACTTT. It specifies CASSPRGSGTVNSPLHF.